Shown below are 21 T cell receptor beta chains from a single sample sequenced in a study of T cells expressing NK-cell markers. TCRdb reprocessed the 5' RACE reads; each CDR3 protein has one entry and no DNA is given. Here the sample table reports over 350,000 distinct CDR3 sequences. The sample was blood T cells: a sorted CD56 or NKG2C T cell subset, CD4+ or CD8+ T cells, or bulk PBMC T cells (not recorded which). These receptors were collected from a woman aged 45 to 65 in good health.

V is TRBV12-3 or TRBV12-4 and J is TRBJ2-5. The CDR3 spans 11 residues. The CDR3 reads CASSPSGTQYF.

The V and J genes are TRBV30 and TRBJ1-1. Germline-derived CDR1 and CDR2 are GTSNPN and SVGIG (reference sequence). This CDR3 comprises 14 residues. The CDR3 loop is CAWSVPSSNTEAFF.

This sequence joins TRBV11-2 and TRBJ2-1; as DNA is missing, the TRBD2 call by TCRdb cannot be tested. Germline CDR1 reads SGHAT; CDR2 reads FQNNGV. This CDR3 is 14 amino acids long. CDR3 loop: CASGTSGSYNEQFF.

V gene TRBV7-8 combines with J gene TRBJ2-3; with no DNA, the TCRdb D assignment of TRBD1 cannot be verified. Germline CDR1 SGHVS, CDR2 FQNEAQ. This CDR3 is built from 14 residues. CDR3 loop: CASSSPGPTDTQYF.

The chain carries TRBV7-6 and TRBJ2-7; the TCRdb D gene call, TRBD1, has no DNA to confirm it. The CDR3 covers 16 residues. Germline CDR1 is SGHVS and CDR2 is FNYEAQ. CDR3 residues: CASSLVRDGSSYEQYF.

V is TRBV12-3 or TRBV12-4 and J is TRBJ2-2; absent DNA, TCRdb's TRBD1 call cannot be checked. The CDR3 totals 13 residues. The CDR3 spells CASIPGAAGELFF.

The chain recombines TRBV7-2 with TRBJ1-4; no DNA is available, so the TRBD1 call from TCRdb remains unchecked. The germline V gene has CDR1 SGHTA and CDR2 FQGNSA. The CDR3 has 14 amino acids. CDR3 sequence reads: CASTRTGPIEKLFF.

The CDR3 loop reads CASSQDRDTQYF. The chain combines TRBV3-1 with TRBJ2-3. CDR1 and CDR2 from the germline V gene are LGHDT and YNNKEL (reference sequence). CDR3 length: 12 amino acids.

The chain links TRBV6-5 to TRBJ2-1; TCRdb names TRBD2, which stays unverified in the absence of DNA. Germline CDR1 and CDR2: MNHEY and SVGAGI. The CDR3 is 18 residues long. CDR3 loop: CASSYRGLAGGSYNEQFF.

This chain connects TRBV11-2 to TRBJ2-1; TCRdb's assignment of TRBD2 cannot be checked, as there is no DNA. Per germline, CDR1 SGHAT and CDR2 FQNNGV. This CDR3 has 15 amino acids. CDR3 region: CASSLDVGLNNEQFF.

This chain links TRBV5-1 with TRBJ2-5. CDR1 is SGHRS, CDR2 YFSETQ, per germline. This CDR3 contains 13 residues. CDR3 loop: CASSGQNQETQYF.

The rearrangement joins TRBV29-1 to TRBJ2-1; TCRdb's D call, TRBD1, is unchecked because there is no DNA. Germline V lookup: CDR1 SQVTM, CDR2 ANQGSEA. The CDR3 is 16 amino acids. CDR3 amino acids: CSVPPTELRILNEQFF.

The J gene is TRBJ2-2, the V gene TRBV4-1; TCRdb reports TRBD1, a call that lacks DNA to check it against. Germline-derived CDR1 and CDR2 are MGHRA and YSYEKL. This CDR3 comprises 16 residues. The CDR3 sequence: CASSPRDRGLVGELFF.

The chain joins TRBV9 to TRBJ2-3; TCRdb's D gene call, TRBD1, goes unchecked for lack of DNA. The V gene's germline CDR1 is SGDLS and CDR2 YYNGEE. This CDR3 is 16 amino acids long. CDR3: CASSARGSGETDTQYF. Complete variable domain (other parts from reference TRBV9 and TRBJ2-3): DSGVTQTPKHLITATGQRVTLRCSPRSGDLSVYWYQQSLDQGLQFLIQYYNGEERAKGNILERFSAQQFPDLHSELNLSSLELGDSALYFCASSARGSGETDTQYFGPGTRLTVL.

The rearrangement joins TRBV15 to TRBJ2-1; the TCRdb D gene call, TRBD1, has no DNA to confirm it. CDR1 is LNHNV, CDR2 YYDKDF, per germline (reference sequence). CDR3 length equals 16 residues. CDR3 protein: CATRPGQVTSYNEQFF.

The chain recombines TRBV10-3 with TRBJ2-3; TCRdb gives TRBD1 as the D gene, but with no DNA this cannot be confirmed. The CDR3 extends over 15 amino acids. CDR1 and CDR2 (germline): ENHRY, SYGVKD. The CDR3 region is CAITPTWSSTDTQYF.

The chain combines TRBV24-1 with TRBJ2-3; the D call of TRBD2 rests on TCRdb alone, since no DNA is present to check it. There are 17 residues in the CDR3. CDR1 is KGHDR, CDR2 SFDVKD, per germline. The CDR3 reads CATSDLRPGTATDTQYF.

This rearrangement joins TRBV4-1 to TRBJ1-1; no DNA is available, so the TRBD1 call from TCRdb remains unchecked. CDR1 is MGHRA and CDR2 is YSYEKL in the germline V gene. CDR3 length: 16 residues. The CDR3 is CASSQGARGQGVEAFF.

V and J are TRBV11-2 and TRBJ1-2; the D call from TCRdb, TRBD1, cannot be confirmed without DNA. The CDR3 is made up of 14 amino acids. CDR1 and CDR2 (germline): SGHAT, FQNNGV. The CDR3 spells CASSSGTVNYGYTF.

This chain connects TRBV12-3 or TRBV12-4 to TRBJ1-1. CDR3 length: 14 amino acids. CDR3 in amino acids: CASSFNGVKGEAFF.

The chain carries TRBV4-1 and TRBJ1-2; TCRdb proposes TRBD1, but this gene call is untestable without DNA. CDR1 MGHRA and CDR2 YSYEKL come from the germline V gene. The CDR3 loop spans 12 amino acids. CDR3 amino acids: CASSHPGGGYTF.